This TCR beta chain was obtained from a study of T cell clones after liver transplantation. As for the study in general: Post-transplant blood was tracked for graft-donor-reactive T cell clones identified in a pre-transplant mixed lymphocyte reaction.

Some clones are missing from TCRdb's copy, which holds only in-frame ones; the method was immunoSEQ multiplex PCR. In the table there are approximately 51,000 clones, over 55% of which are singletons. Study-wide results and limits: Migration into the graft, not deletion, may explain lost graft donor-reactive T cells. Circulating graft-donor-reactive CD4 TCRbeta sequences fell significantly post-transplant in most of the 8 subjects.

As regards this clone: No antigen is known for it.

CDR3 size: 14 residues. The ends were cut back, 10 bases at V and 0 bases at J, with 10 bases in the middle. CDR1 and CDR2 (germline): MNHNS, SASEGT. The source was CD4+ T cells from blood, collected around 52 months after liver transplant. The receptor's source is a human patient who received a liver transplant. Some T cells may be supplied by the graft donor. The chain is built from TRBV6-1 and TRBJ2-6; tentatively, D is TRBD2 (5 bases). The CDR3, as DNA: TGTGCCACCCGACGGGACTCTGGGGCCAACGTCCTGACTTTC. Encoded protein: CATRRDSGANVLTF.